This T cell receptor beta chain was found in a study of blood T cell repertoires in COVID-19. Turning to the study itself: Samples taken during acute and convalescent COVID-19 were collected in the United States, Italy and Spain. The analysed material was cDNA or gDNA that came from T cells, B-cell-depleted T cells, or PBMCs.

Clones were sequenced by immunoSEQ multiplex PCR, and TCRdb holds only the in-frame ones, with some missing. The table has some 200,000 clones, roughly 88% seen once; the top ten hold 9.8%. This CDR3 contains 15 residues. Germline lookup yields CDR1 MNHEY and CDR2 SVGAGI. V was cut by 4 bases and J by 4 bases, with 14 bases left in between. This chain uses TRBV6-5 with TRBJ1-5; unclear D gene. The origin of this receptor is a woman over 75 with acute or convalescent COVID-19. Sequencing was carried out using peripheral blood. The CDR3 loop is CASSSVAGWNQPQHF. CDR3 bases: TGTGCCAGCAGTTCTGTGGCCGGGTGGAATCAGCCCCAGCATTTT.